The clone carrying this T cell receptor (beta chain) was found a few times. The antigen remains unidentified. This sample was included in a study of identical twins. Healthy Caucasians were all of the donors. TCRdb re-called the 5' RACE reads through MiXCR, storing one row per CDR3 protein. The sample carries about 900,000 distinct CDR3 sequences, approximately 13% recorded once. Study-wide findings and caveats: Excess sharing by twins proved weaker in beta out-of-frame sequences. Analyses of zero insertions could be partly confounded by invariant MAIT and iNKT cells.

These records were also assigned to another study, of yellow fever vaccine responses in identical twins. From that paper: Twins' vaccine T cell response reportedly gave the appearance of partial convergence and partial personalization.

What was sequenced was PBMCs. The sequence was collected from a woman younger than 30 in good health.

The CDR3 DNA follows: TGCGCCAGCAGCTTGGTGGGACGGGCCAAGAGGCACACTGAAGCTTTCTTT. Translated: CASSLVGRAKRHTEAFF. The gene calls are TRBV5-1 and TRBJ1-1, with D maybe TRBD1 (5 bases). Germline-derived CDR1 and CDR2 are SGHRS and YFSETQ. Trimming left V 0 bases short and J 3 bases short, with 18 bases between. The CDR3 covers 17 residues.